This TCR beta chain was observed in a study of shared clonotypes between healthy human individuals. As for this clone: Antigen: not known.

General observations from the study: Some clonotypes were shared by all four sorted-subset donors, while others were not shared. The non-shared ones had lower generation probabilities than the shared ones. Relative to memory subsets, naive subsets generally showed larger estimated richness.

There are 18 residues in the CDR3. V lost 0 bases, J lost 2 bases, and 10 bases stayed unmatched. Germline V gene data show CDR1 as LGHNA and CDR2 as YNFKEQ. Naive CD8 cells comprised CD45RO-negative, CCR7-positively selected cells, excluding terminally differentiated effector memory CD45RA+ cells. Caucasian adults residing in Nashville, Tennessee made up all the donors. Assay used: immunoSEQ multiplex PCR; TCRdb lists only in-frame clones, some missing. The sample has a few hundred thousand clones, over 95% seen once. The chain has TRBV4-2 and TRBJ2-3, with 8 bases identical to TRBD2. Sequenced input: naive CD8+ T cells sorted from blood. The sequence was collected from a woman aged 25 to 39 in good health. The CDR3 sequence is CASSQDPGFSGNTDTQYF. The CDR3 DNA sequence: TGTGCCAGCAGCCAAGATCCTGGGTTTAGCGGGAACACAGATACGCAGTATTTT.